Shown below are 25 T cell receptor beta chains from a single sample sequenced in a study of CD8 T cells in ankylosing spondylitis. Overall study results and limits: Several highly homologous variants made up a TCR beta motif that seemed to typify ankylosing spondylitis blood.

TCRdb itself ran the 5' RACE reads through MiXCR, one entry per CDR3 protein. Of under 150,000 distinct CDR3 sequences listed, 17% were seen once; the top ten hold about 30%. These TCRs' antigens remain unknown. The source material was blood, either unsorted or a sorted T cell fraction (not recorded which). These receptors came from a male donor with ankylosing spondylitis.

This chain joins TRBV29-1 and TRBJ2-1; the D is unclear. The CDR3 extends over 13 amino acids. Per the germline V gene, CDR1 is SQVTM and CDR2 is ANQGSEA. Trimming pared 4 bases from V and 5 bases from J, leaving 12 bases between. CDR3 sequence (DNA): TGCAGCGTTGGCGGATTCAGTAACAATGAGCAGTTCTTC. Protein: CSVGGFSNNEQFF.

This chain uses TRBV9 with TRBJ1-2; D gene unclear. Trimming took 0 bases from V and 4 from J, leaving 10 bases between them. There are 14 residues in the CDR3. The germline gives CDR1 SGDLS, CDR2 YYNGEE. CDR3 bases: TGTGCCAGCAGCGTAGAAGGTTGCAGCTATGGCTACACCTTC. Translated, it gives CASSVEGCSYGYTF.

This clonotype showed up just a few times. V gene TRBV12-3 or TRBV12-4 combines with J gene TRBJ2-1; TRBD2 agrees at 8 bases. The CDR3 is 15 residues long. Germline trimming cut 6 bases from V and 2 bases from J; bases unmatched to any gene: 6. This CDR3 reads CASRAGGGTYNEQFF. DNA for the CDR3: TGTGCCAGCAGAGCCGGGGGGGGGACCTACAATGAGCAGTTCTTC.

The chain is built from TRBV25-1 and TRBJ1-1; weak D call: TRBD1 (5 bases). In germline, CDR1 is MGHDK, CDR2 SYGVNS. Trimming shortened V by 2 bases and J by 0 bases, and 13 bases separated the two germline ends. The CDR3 runs to 16 residues. The chain's CDR3 is CASSEEEGQLNTEAFF. The DNA of the CDR3 is TGTGCCAGCAGTGAAGAGGAGGGGCAGCTGAACACTGAAGCTTTCTTT. Using reference TRBV25-1 and TRBJ1-1 for the parts outside the CDR3, the full variable domain is EADIYQTPRYLVIGTGKKITLECSQTMGHDKMYWYQQDPGMELHLIHYSYGVNSTEKGDLSSESTVSRIRTEHFPLTLESARPSHTSQYLCASSEEEGQLNTEAFFGQGTRLTVV.

The gene calls are TRBV7-9 and TRBJ2-1, with TRBD2 identical over 14 bases. CDR3 length: 15 amino acids. V trimming: 5 bases; J trimming: 8 bases; junction bases outside the gene matches: 5. CDR1 SEHNR and CDR2 FQNEAQ come from the germline V gene (reference sequence). The CDR3 reads CASSLGTSGSYEQFF. CDR3 in DNA: TGTGCCAGCAGCCTAGGGACTAGCGGGAGCTATGAGCAGTTCTTC.

The rearrangement links TRBV6-2 or TRBV6-3 to TRBJ2-5; the D is unclear. The CDR3 length is 14 residues. Trimming took 2 bases from V and 5 from J, leaving 12 bases between them. CDR1 is MNHEY and CDR2 is SVGEGT in the germline V gene. CDR3 loop: CASSYVWQMETQYF. CDR3 DNA: TGTGCCAGCAGTTACGTTTGGCAGATGGAGACCCAGTACTTC.

This clonotype occurred a few times. The chain joins TRBV4-1 to TRBJ2-1; 8 bases agree with TRBD2. The V segment lost 4 bases and the J segment 4 bases; nucleotides outside the gene matches: 12. The germline V gene encodes CDR1 MGHRA and CDR2 YSYEKL. The CDR3 covers 17 residues. CDR3 nucleotides: TGCGCCAGCAGCCTTAATCCGACGGGAGGGCCATACAATGAGCAGTTCTTC. This codes for CASSLNPTGGPYNEQFF.

This clonotype showed up just a few times. The genes are TRBV7-9 and TRBJ2-3; 10 bases map to TRBD2. V lost 3 bases to trimming and J lost 2 bases; unmatched junction nucleotides: 8. The CDR3 has 17 residues. Looked up from germline, CDR1 is SEHNR and CDR2 is FQNEAQ (reference sequence). CDR3 residues: CASSFTQLAGITDTQYF. The DNA of the CDR3 is TGTGCCAGCAGCTTTACCCAACTAGCGGGAATCACAGATACGCAGTATTTT. Drawing the rest from reference TRBV7-9 and TRBJ2-3, the complete variable domain is DTGVSQNPRHKITKRGQNVTFRCDPISEHNRLYWYRQTLGQGPEFLTYFQNEAQLEKSRLLSDRFSAERPKGSFSTLEIQRTEQGDSAMYLCASSFTQLAGITDTQYFGPGTRLTVL.

In this sample, this clonotype turned up many times. The V and J genes are TRBV7-8 and TRBJ2-7, with D maybe TRBD1 (5 bases). CDR1 is SGHVS, CDR2 FQNEAQ, per germline. The CDR3 contains 13 residues. Trimming cost V 5 bases and J 6 bases, with 14 bases left between them. CDR3 region: CASSQGSSVEQYF. In DNA form, the CDR3 reads TGTGCCAGCAGCCAGGGTTCTAGTGTCGAGCAGTACTTC. The full variable domain, completed using reference TRBV7-8 and TRBJ2-7, is GAGVSQSPRYKVAKRGQDVALRCDPISGHVSLFWYQQALGQGPEFLTYFQNEAQLDKSGLPSDRFFAERPEGSVSTLKIQRTQQEDSAVYLCASSQGSSVEQYFGPGTRLTVT.

The sample holds a few counts of this clonotype. The V and J genes are TRBV20-1 and TRBJ1-5, with no clear D. CDR1 is DFQATT, CDR2 SNEGSKA, per germline (reference sequence). The CDR3 is 12 amino acids. Trimming removed 6 bases from V and 6 bases from J, with 12 bases in between. As DNA, the CDR3 is TGCAGTGCCCGACCCCTGGGTCAGCCCCAGCATTTT. This sequence encodes CSARPLGQPQHF.

This clonotype appeared a few times. The chain couples TRBV5-1 to TRBJ2-7; D is ambiguous. This CDR3 is built from 17 residues. The V gene lost 4 bases and the J gene lost 0 bases, with 20 bases spanning the gap. Germline-derived CDR1 and CDR2 are SGHRS and YFSETQ. This CDR3 is CASSLNPGLPHSYEQYF. DNA of the CDR3: TGCGCCAGCAGCCTCAACCCAGGATTACCACACTCCTACGAGCAGTACTTC.

This chain joins TRBV7-8 and TRBJ1-4; 9 bases are a match to TRBD1. Per the germline V gene, CDR1 is SGHVS and CDR2 is FQNEAQ. Trimming at V came to 5 bases and at J to 7 bases, leaving 8 bases not matched to a gene. The CDR3 sequence is 15 residues long. Written as DNA, the CDR3 is TGTGCCAGCAGCGCCTACAGGGGGCGCGGTGAAAAACTGTTTTTT. Encoded protein: CASSAYRGRGEKLFF. Variable domain in full (rest from reference TRBV7-8 and TRBJ1-4): GAGVSQSPRYKVAKRGQDVALRCDPISGHVSLFWYQQALGQGPEFLTYFQNEAQLDKSGLPSDRFFAERPEGSVSTLKIQRTQQEDSAVYLCASSAYRGRGEKLFFGSGTQLSVL.

V gene TRBV12-3 or TRBV12-4 combines with J gene TRBJ2-7; D is ambiguous. CDR3 length equals 13 residues. V dropped 6 bases and J dropped 4 bases, with 13 bases sitting between them. This CDR3 is CASSPKGPYEQYF. The CDR3 DNA reads TGTGCCAGCAGCCCAAAGGGCCCGTACGAGCAGTACTTC.

In its sample, this clonotype was seen many times. The J gene is TRBJ1-2, the V gene TRBV29-1; D not certain. The CDR3 extends over 12 amino acids. Germline CDR1 is SQVTM and CDR2 is ANQGSEA. Trimming left V 4 bases short and J 5 bases short, with 11 bases between. CDR3 nucleotides: TGCAGCGTTGGTGAACCTGGATATGGCTACACCTTC. Its protein is CSVGEPGYGYTF.

The chain carries TRBV28 and TRBJ1-6; no clear D gene. This CDR3 comprises 14 residues. The V end lost 3 bases, the J end lost 1 base, and 4 bases lay between the germline ends. The V gene's germline CDR1 is MDHEN and CDR2 SYDVKM. CDR3 loop: CASSFRSYNSPLHF. CDR3 nucleotides: TGTGCCAGCAGTTTTCGGTCCTATAATTCACCCCTCCACTTT.

To note about this clonotype: At one boundary the junction diverges from the germline segment, which might be a read error. V usage is TRBV12-3 or TRBV12-4 and J usage is TRBJ2-7; 7 nucleotides align to TRBD1. The length of the CDR3 is 18 residues. The DNA of the CDR3 is TGTGCAAGCAGCGATCATTTAGCATGGGACAGAAGCCCCTACGAGCAGTACTTC. As protein: CASSDHLAWDRSPYEQYF.

Only a few counts were recorded for this clonotype. V is TRBV3-1 and J is TRBJ2-1, with a possible D match to TRBD2 (5 bases). Germline loops: CDR1 LGHDT, CDR2 YNNKEL (reference sequence). Trimming stripped 0 bases from V and 3 bases from J, with 15 bases between. This CDR3 is 17 amino acids long. CDR3 protein: CASSQEGGPARYNEQFF. The CDR3 bases are TGTGCCAGCAGCCAAGAAGGAGGTCCCGCTCGCTACAATGAGCAGTTCTTC.

This clonotype turned up a few times. V is TRBV5-6 and J is TRBJ1-2, with 8 bases identical to TRBD1. Germline trimming cut 3 bases from V and 8 bases from J; bases unmatched to any gene: 6. The CDR3 contains 13 residues. Germline V CDR1 and CDR2: SGHDT, YYEEEE. The CDR3 coding sequence is TGTGCCAGCAGCTATGGACAGGGATGGGGCTACACCTTC. Translated: CASSYGQGWGYTF.

The table lists this clonotype with a few counts. The V and J genes are TRBV28 and TRBJ2-1, with 11 bases lining up with TRBD2. CDR3 length equals 16 residues. Trimming cost V 3 bases and J 4 bases; bases outside gene matches: 5. CDR1 and CDR2 (germline): MDHEN, SYDVKM. Written as DNA, the CDR3 is TGTGCCAGCAGTTTGGGACTAGCGGAAGGTTACAATGAGCAGTTCTTC. Protein sequence: CASSLGLAEGYNEQFF.

Only a few counts were recorded for this clonotype. CDR3 loop: CASSQRVGTGEQYF. CDR3 DNA: TGTGCCAGCAGCCAACGGGTCGGGACGGGCGAGCAGTACTTC. This chain connects TRBV14 to TRBJ2-7; D assignment may be TRBD1 or TRBD2 (5 bases each). The CDR3 spans 14 residues. Germline V gene data show CDR1 as SGHDN and CDR2 as FVKESK. The V end was cut by 2 bases, the J end by 6 bases, with 14 bases between.

The V and J genes are TRBV28 and TRBJ2-7, with D hard to call. The germline V gene encodes CDR1 MDHEN and CDR2 SYDVKM. V was pared by 5 bases and J by 0 bases, with 14 bases between. This CDR3 contains 15 residues. CDR3 in DNA: TGTGCCAGCAGTGCGCGGCCAACCTTCTCCTACGAGCAGTACTTC. Its translation: CASSARPTFSYEQYF.

This clonotype appeared a few times. The chain combines TRBV2 with TRBJ1-5; D is possibly TRBD1 (5 bases). The V gene lost 3 bases and the J gene lost 5 bases, with 14 bases spanning the gap. CDR3 length: 15 amino acids. Germline values: CDR1 SNHLY, CDR2 FYNNEI. The CDR3 DNA follows: TGTGCCAGCAGTGAGGAGGGGCCAACGTATCAGCCCCAGCATTTT. This translates into CASSEEGPTYQPQHF.

This chain connects TRBV4-1 to TRBJ1-1, with D unresolved. The CDR3 spans 14 residues. V dropped 1 base and J dropped 1 base, with 7 bases sitting between them. From germline, CDR1 is MGHRA and CDR2 YSYEKL. The CDR3 sequence is CASSQVGTNTEAFF. CDR3 nucleotides: TGCGCCAGCAGCCAAGTGGGCACGAACACTGAAGCTTTCTTT.

The chain combines TRBV29-1 with TRBJ2-3; D might be TRBD2 (6 bases). The V end lost 6 bases, the J end lost 5 bases, and 21 bases lay between the germline ends. The CDR3 has 15 residues. Germline values: CDR1 SQVTM, CDR2 ANQGSEA. The CDR3 sequence is CSVLPGLETRDTQYF. The CDR3 DNA reads as TGCAGCGTCCTACCGGGACTCGAAACGCGAGATACGCAGTATTTT.

The V gene is TRBV6-5, the J gene TRBJ2-4; D gene uncertain. V was clipped by 0 bases and J by 4 bases, with 7 bases between them. This CDR3 has 14 residues. The germline gives CDR1 MNHEY, CDR2 SVGAGI. CDR3 region: CASSYSLQKNIQYF. The CDR3 region has the DNA TGTGCCAGCAGTTACTCGCTGCAGAAAAACATTCAGTACTTC.